This T cell receptor beta chain was profiled in a study of cytomegalovirus exposure and HLA in healthy donors. Study results and limitations: Analysis was carried out at a later point, and it linked a missense DCLRE1C variant to TCR beta V- and J-gene trimming.

The CDR3 totals 14 residues. Trimming cost V 3 bases and J 1 base, with 10 bases left between them. CDR1 and CDR2 (germline): SNHLY, FYNNEI. The PCR had 60 Vbeta and 13 Jbeta primers. Repertoires were generated with immunoSEQ multiplex PCR, while TCRdb's copy carries only in-frame clones and drops some. The data show fewer than 60,000 clones, about 70% seen once. Of note for this clone: As yet, its antigen is unknown.

The J gene is TRBJ2-7, the V gene TRBV2, with D tentatively TRBD1 (6 bases). The sequenced sample was PBMCs. The sequence was obtained from a woman between 45 and 60 years old in good health and CMV-seropositive. The CDR3 DNA sequence: TGTGCCAGCAGTGACCGGGACACTTCCTACGAGCAGTACTTC. It is translated as CASSDRDTSYEQYF.